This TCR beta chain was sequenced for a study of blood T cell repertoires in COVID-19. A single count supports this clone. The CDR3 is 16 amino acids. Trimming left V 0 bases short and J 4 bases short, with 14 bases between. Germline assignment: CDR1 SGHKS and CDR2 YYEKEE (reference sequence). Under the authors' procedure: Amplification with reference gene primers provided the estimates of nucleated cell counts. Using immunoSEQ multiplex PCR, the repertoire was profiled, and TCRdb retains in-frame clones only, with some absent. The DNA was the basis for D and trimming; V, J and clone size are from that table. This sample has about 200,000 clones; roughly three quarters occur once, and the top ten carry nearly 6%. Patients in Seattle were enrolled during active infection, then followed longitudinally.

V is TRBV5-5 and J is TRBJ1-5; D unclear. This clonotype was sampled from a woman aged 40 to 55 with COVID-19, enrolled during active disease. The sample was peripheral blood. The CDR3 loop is CASSLAVGRENQPQHF. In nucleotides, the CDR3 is TGTGCCAGCAGCTTGGCCGTGGGTAGGGAGAATCAGCCCCAGCATTTT.